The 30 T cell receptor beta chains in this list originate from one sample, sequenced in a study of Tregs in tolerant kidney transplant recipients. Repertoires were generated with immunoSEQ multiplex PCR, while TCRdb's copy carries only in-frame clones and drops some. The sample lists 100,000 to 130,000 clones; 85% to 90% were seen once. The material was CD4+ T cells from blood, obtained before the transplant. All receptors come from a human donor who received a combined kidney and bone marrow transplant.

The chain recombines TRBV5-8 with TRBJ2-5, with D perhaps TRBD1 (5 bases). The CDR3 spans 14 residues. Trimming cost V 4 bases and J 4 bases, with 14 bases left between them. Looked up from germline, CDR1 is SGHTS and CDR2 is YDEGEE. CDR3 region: CASSRGAAGETQYF. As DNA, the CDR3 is TGTGCCAGCAGCCGTGGGGCAGCCGGAGAGACCCAGTACTTC.

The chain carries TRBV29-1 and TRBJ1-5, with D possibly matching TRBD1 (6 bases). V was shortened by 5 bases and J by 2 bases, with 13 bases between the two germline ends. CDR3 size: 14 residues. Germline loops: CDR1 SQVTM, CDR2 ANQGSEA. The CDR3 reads CSVQAGAGNQPQHF. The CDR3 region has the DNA TGCAGCGTTCAGGCAGGGGCGGGCAATCAGCCCCAGCATTTT.

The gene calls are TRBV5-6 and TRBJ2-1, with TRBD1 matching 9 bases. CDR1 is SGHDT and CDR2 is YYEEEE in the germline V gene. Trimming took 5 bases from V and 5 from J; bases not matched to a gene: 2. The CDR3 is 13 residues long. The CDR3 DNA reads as TGTGCCAGCAGGTGGGACAGGGACAATGAGCAGTTCTTC. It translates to CASRWDRDNEQFF.

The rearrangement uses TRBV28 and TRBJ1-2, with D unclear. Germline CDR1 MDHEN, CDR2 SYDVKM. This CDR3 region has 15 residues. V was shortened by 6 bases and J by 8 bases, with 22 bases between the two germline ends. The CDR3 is CASSPGDLRKKGYTF. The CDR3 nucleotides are TGTGCCAGCAGCCCCGGAGACCTACGGAAGAAGGGCTACACCTTC.

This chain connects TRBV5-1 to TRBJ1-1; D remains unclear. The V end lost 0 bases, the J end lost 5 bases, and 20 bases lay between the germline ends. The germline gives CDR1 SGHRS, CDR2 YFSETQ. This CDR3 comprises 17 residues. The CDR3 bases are TGCGCCAGCAGCTTGGGTATCAGCCCCGGAGCCCCGACTGAAGCTTTCTTT. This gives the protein CASSLGISPGAPTEAFF.

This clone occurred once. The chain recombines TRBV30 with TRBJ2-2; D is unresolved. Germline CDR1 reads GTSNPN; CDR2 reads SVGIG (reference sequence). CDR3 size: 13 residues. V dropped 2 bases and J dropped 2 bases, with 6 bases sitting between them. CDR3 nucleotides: TGTGCCTGGAGTAACAGAAACACCGGGGAGCTGTTTTTT. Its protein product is CAWSNRNTGELFF. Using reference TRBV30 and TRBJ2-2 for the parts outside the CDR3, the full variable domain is SQTIHQWPATLVQPVGSPLSLECTVEGTSNPNLYWYRQAAGRGLQLLFYSVGIGQISSEVPQNLSASRPQDRQFILSSKKLLLSDSGFYLCAWSNRNTGELFFGEGSRLTVL.

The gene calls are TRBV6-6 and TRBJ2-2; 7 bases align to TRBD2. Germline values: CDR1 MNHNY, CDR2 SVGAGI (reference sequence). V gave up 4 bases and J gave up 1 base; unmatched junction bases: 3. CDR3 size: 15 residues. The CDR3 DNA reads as TGTGCCAGCAGTTGGGGGGGTAGGAACACCGGGGAGCTGTTTTTT. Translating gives CASSWGGRNTGELFF.

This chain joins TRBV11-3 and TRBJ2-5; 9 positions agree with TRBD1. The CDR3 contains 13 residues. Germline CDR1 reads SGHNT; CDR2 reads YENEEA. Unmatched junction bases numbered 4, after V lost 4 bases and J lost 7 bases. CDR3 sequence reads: CASSSDRGGTQYF. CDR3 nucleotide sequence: TGTGCCAGCAGCTCGGACAGGGGAGGGACCCAGTACTTC.

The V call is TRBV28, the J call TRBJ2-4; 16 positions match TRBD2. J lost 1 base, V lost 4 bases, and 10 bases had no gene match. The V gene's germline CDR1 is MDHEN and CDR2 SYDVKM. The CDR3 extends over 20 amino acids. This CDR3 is CASSSSGTSGRAWAKNIQYF. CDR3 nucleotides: TGTGCCAGCAGTTCCTCCGGGACTAGCGGGAGGGCCTGGGCCAAAAACATTCAGTACTTC.

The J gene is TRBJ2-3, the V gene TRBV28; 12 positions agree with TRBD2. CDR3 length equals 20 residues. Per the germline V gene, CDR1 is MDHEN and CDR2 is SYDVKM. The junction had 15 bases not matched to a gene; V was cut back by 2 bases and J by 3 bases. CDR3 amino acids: CASSLPISLTSGSKTDTQYF. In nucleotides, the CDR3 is TGTGCCAGCAGTTTACCGATATCGTTGACTAGCGGGAGTAAGACAGATACGCAGTATTTT.

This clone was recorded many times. The CDR3 nucleotides read TGCAGCGCCGAGATGGCGGGAGGGCCGGGCGATGAGCAGTTCTTC. This sequence encodes CSAEMAGGPGDEQFF. This sequence joins TRBV29-1 and TRBJ2-1, with TRBD2 matching 9 bases. The CDR3 covers 15 residues. V gave up 7 bases and J gave up 8 bases; unmatched junction bases: 15. Germline CDR1 is SQVTM and CDR2 is ANQGSEA.

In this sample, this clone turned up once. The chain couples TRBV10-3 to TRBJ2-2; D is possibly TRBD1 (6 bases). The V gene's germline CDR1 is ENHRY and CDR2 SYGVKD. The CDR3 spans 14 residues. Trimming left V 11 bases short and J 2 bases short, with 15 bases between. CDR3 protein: CAVRGQVNTGELFF. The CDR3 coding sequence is TGTGCCGTCCGGGGACAAGTCAACACCGGGGAGCTGTTTTTT.

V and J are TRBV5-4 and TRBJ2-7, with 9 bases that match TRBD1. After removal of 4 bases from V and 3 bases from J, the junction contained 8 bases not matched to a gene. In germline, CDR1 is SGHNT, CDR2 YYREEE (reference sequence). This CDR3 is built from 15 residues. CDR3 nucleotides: TGTGCCAGCAGCGCCCCCGGGACAGGGTACTACGAGCAGTACTTC. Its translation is CASSAPGTGYYEQYF.

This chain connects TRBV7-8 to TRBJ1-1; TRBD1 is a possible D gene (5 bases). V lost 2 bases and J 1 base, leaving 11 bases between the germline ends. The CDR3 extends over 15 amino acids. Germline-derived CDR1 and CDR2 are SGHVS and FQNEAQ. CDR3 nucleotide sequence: TGTGCCAGCAGCTTAAGGGGCTCGAAGAACACTGAAGCTTTCTTT. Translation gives CASSLRGSKNTEAFF.

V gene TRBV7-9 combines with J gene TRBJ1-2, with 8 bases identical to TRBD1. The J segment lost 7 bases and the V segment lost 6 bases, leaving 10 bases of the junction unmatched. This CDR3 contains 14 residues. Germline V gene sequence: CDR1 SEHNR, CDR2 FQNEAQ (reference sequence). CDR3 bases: TGTGCCAGCAGTTTCCAGGGGGCGCTATCTGGCTACACCTTC. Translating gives CASSFQGALSGYTF.

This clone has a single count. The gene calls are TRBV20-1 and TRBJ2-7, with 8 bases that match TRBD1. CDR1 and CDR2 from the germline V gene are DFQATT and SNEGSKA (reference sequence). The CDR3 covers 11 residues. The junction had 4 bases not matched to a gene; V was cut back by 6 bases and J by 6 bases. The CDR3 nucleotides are TGCAGTGCCACGACAGGGGTCGAGCAGTACTTC. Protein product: CSATTGVEQYF.

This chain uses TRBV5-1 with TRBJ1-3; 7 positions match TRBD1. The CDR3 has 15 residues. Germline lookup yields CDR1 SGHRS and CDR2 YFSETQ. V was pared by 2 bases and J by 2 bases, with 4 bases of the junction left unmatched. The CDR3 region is CASSLGQGAGNTIYF. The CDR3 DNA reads TGCGCCAGCAGCTTAGGCCAGGGGGCTGGAAACACCATATATTTT.

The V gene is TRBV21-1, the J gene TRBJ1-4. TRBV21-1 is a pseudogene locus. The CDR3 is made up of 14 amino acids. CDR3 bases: TGTGCCATCCTAAGGGAGGGGGAAGTTGAAAAACTGTTTTTT. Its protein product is CAILREGEVEKLFF.

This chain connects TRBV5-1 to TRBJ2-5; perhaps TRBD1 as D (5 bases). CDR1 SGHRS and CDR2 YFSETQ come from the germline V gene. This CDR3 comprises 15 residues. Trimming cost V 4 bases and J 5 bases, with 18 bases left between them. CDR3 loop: CASSRDPDRGETQYF. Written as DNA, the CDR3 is TGCGCCAGCAGCCGAGATCCAGACAGAGGCGAGACCCAGTACTTC.

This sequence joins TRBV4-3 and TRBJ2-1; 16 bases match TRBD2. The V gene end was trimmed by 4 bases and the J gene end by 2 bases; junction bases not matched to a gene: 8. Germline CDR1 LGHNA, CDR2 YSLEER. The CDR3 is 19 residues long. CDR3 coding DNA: TGCGCCAGCAGCCTAGACGTGGGACTAGCGGGAGGGCCCTACAATGAGCAGTTCTTC. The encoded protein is CASSLDVGLAGGPYNEQFF.

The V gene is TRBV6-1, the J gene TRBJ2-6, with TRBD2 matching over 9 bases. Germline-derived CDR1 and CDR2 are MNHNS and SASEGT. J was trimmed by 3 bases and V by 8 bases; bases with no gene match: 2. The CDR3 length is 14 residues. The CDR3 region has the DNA TGTGCCAGCGGTAGCGGGAGTGGGGCCAACGTCCTGACTTTC. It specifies CASGSGSGANVLTF.

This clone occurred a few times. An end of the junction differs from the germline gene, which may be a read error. In DNA form, the CDR3 reads TGTGCTAGTGGTTTTACAGCTACGCAGTATTTT. Translated: CASGFTATQYF. The rearrangement joins TRBV12-5 to TRBJ2-3; no firm D call. The CDR3 covers 11 residues. Germline CDR1 reads LGHNT; CDR2 reads FRNRAP. The whole variable domain, filled in from reference TRBV12-5 and TRBJ2-3, reads DARVTQTPRHKVTEMGQEVTMRCQPILGHNTVFWYRQTMMQGLELLAYFRNRAPLDDSGMPKDRFSAEMPDATLATLKIQPSEPRDSAVYFCASGFTATQYFGPGTRLTVL.

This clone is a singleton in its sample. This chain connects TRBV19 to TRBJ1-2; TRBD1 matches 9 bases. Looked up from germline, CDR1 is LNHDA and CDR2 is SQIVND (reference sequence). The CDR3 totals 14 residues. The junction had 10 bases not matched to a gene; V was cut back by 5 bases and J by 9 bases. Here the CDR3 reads CASSWGQGWYRYTF. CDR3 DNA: TGTGCCAGTAGTTGGGGACAGGGTTGGTATCGCTACACCTTC.

CDR3 region: CASSLVGARTSYGYTF. DNA for the CDR3: TGTGCCAGCAGCTTAGTAGGGGCCCGAACGTCCTATGGCTACACCTTC. The genes are TRBV11-2 and TRBJ1-2; tentatively, D is TRBD1 (5 bases). Germline lookup yields CDR1 SGHAT and CDR2 FQNNGV. The CDR3 spans 16 residues. V was shortened by 1 base and J by 4 bases, with 16 bases between the two germline ends. Full variable domain (remainder filled in from reference TRBV11-2 and TRBJ1-2): EAGVAQSPRYKIIEKRQSVAFWCNPISGHATLYWYQQILGQGPKLLIQFQNNGVVDDSQLPKDRFSAERLKGVDSTLKIQPAKLEDSAVYLCASSLVGARTSYGYTFGSGTRLTVV.

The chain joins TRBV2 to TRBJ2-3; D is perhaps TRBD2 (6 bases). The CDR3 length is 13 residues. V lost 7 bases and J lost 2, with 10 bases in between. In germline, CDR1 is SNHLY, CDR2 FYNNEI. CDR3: CASNLLATDTQYF. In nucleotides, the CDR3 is TGTGCCAGCAATTTACTAGCCACAGATACGCAGTATTTT.

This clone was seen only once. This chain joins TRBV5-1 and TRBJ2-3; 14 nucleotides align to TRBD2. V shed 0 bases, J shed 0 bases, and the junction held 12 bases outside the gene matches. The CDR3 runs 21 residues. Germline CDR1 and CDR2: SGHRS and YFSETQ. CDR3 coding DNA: TGCGCCAGCAGCTTGGATCCGGGACTAGCGGGAGTAAGGTTAAGCACAGATACGCAGTATTTT. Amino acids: CASSLDPGLAGVRLSTDTQYF.

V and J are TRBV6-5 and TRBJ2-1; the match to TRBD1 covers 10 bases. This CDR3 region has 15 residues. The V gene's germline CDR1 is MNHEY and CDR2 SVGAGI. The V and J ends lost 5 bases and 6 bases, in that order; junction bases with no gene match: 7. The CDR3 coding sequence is TGTGCCAGCAGTACCGACAGGGGGCAGACCAATGAGCAGTTCTTC. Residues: CASSTDRGQTNEQFF.

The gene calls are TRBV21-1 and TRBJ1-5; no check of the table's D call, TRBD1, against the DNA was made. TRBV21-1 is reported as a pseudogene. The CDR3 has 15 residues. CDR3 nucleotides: TGTGCCAGCAGCAAAAGGGACAGCGGGAATCAGCCCCAGCATTTT. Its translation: CASSKRDSGNQPQHF.

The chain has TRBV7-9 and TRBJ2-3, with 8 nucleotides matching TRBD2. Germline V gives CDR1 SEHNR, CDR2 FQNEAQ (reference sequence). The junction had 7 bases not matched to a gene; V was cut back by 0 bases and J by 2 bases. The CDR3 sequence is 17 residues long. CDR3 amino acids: CASSLARTSGTTDTQYF. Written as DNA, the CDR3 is TGTGCCAGCAGCTTAGCGCGTACTAGCGGAACCACAGATACGCAGTATTTT.

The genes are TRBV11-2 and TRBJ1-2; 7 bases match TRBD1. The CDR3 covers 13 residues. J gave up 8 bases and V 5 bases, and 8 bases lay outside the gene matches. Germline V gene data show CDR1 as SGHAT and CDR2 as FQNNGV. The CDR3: CASSPDRPGGYTF. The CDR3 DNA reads TGTGCCAGCAGCCCGGACAGGCCCGGCGGCTACACCTTC.